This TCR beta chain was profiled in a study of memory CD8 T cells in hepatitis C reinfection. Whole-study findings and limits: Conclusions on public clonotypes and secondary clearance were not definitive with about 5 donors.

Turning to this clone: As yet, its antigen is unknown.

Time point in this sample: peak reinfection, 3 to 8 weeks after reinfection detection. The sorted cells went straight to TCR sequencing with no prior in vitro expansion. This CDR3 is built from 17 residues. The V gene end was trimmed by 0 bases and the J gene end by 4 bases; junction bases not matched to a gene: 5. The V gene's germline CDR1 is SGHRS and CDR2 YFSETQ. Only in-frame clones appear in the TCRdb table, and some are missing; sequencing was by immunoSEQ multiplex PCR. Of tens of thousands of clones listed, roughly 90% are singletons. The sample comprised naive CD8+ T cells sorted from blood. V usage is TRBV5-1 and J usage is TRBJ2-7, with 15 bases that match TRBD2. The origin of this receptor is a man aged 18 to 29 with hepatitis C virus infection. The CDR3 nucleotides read TGCGCCAGCAGCTTGGTAGGACTAGCGGGAGGGGAGTACGAGCAGTACTTC. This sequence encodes CASSLVGLAGGEYEQYF.